This T cell receptor (beta chain) comes out of a study of T cell changes during pregnancy in multiple sclerosis. This clone was seen only once. Germline-derived CDR1 and CDR2 are LNHNV and YYDKDF (reference sequence). This CDR3 spans 14 amino acids. Germline trimming cut 1 base from V and 7 bases from J; bases unmatched to any gene: 3. Libraries were prepared by immunoSEQ multiplex PCR; TCRdb keeps only in-frame clonotypes and omits some of them. The sample holds 65,000 to 90,000 clones, almost 95% seen once. The receptor was derived from a female donor in good health, enrolled as a control in a pregnancy study. The gene calls are TRBV15 and TRBJ1-4; 7 bases align to TRBD1. The material was peripheral blood, obtained in the third trimester of pregnancy. The CDR3 nucleotides read TGTGCCACCAGCAGAGGACAGGGTACTGAAAAACTGTTTTTT. Translating it yields CATSRGQGTEKLFF. Full variable domain (missing parts from reference TRBV15 and TRBJ1-4): DAMVIQNPRYQVTQFGKPVTLSCSQTLNHNVMYWYQQKSSQAPKLLFHYYDKDFNNEADTPDNFQSRRPNTSFCFLDIRSPGLGDTAMYLCATSRGQGTEKLFFGSGTQLSVL.